Listed here are 5 T cell receptor beta chains from one sample, sequenced in a study of blood T cell repertoires in COVID-19 (dated by TCRdb to about 2020). The library came from the immunoSEQ multiplex PCR assay. Not all clones reach the TCRdb copy of this immuneACCESS table, which keeps in-frame sequences only. Checked studies attribute under half of the gap to unresolved V genes and leave the rest unexplained. The sample table records about 77,000 clones; 80% of these occur just once. The ten largest make up less than 6% of the sample. The sample was peripheral blood. The receptors here all came from a woman in her 70s with acute or convalescent COVID-19.

A few counts support this clone. V is TRBV6-5 and J is TRBJ1-1; tentative D call: TRBD1 (5 bases). The CDR3 is made up of 13 amino acids. Trimming removed 5 bases at V and 4 bases at J, with 11 bases between. Germline V lookup: CDR1 MNHEY, CDR2 SVGAGI. This chain's CDR3 is CASSLQGLTEAFF. Here the CDR3 DNA reads TGTGCCAGCAGTCTTCAGGGTCTCACTGAAGCTTTCTTT.

The V and J genes are TRBV27 and TRBJ1-4; no definite D call. Trimming took off 1 base at V and 0 bases at J, with 9 bases between the two ends. The germline gives CDR1 MNHEY, CDR2 SMNVEV (reference sequence). The length of the CDR3 is 16 residues. The CDR3: CASSLFFEATNEKLFF. In nucleotides, the CDR3 is TGTGCCAGCAGTTTATTCTTTGAGGCAACTAATGAAAAACTGTTTTTT.

The chain's CDR3 is CASSQETGGASGELFF. The CDR3 region has the DNA TGTGCCAGCTCACAGGAGACAGGGGGCGCGTCCGGGGAGCTGTTTTTT. This chain joins TRBV18 and TRBJ2-2; 10 bases are a match to TRBD1. Trimming cost V 4 bases and J 6 bases; bases outside gene matches: 8. This CDR3 has 16 residues. Germline V gene data show CDR1 as KGHSH and CDR2 as LQKENI.

The chain has TRBV7-8 and TRBJ1-2; D remains unclear. Germline V gene lookup returns CDR1 SGHVS and CDR2 FQNEAQ. Deletions cut 1 base from V and 1 base from J, with 10 bases between. The CDR3 extends over 15 amino acids. The CDR3 protein is CASSLDSGLNYGYTF. In nucleotides, the CDR3 is TGTGCCAGCAGCTTAGATTCGGGTCTTAACTATGGCTACACCTTC. The complete variable domain, with remaining parts taken from reference TRBV7-8 and TRBJ1-2, reads GAGVSQSPRYKVAKRGQDVALRCDPISGHVSLFWYQQALGQGPEFLTYFQNEAQLDKSGLPSDRFFAERPEGSVSTLKIQRTQQEDSAVYLCASSLDSGLNYGYTFGSGTRLTVV.

The chain recombines TRBV12-3 or TRBV12-4 with TRBJ1-2; TRBD1 matches at 7 bases. V trimming: 5 bases; J trimming: 8 bases; junction bases outside the gene matches: 5. The length of the CDR3 is 12 residues. The CDR3 nucleotides read TGTGCCAGCAGTAGGGGGACAGAAGGCTACACCTTC. This sequence encodes CASSRGTEGYTF.